This paragraph covers one T cell receptor (beta chain) sequence. Sequencing was performed with immunoSEQ multiplex PCR; in TCRdb, only in-frame clones are kept and a portion is missing. The data show more than 250,000 clones, with 87% seen just once and around 5.9% held by the top ten. The data were obtained in a study of blood T cell repertoires in COVID-19. Study background: Sources were T cells, B-cell-depleted T cells, or PBMCs; the material itself was cDNA or gDNA.

Categorization into cohorts depended on clinical history that participants reported. The TCR was taken from a woman aged 25-40 years who had recovered from COVID-19. The material sequenced was PBMCs or T cells enriched from blood (not recorded which).

The CDR3 sequence: CASSVRQGTEAFF. The CDR3 DNA reads as TGTGCCAGCAGCGTCCGACAGGGCACTGAAGCTTTCTTT. The chain joins TRBV9 to TRBJ1-1; 7 bases map to TRBD1. Trimming at V came to 2 bases and at J to 4 bases, leaving 2 bases not matched to a gene. The CDR3 spans 13 residues. The germline CDR1 and CDR2 sequences are SGDLS and YYNGEE.